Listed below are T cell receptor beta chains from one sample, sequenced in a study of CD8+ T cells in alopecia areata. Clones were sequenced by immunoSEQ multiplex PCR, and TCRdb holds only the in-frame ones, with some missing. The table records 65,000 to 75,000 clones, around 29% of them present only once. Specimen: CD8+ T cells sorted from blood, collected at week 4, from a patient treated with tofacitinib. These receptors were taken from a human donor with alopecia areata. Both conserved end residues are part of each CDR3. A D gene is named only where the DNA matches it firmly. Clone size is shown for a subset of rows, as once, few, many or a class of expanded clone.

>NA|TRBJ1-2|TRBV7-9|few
TGTGCCAGCAGCTTAGAGAACTATGGCTACACCTTC
CASSLENYGYTF
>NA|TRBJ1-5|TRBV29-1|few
TGCAGCGTTGAATTTGGGGGCGCGCAGCCCCAGCATTTT
CSVEFGGAQPQHF
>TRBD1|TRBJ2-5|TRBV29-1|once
TGCAGCGTTGAAGAAAGGGGGCGTTCTGGAGAGACCCAGTACTTC
CSVEERGRSGETQYF
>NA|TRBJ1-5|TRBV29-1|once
TGCAGCGTTGGGACAGCTAGCAATCAGCCCCAGCATTTT
CSVGTASNQPQHF
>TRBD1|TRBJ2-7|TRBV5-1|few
TGCGCCAGCAGCCACGGACAGGGGGATTGGGGCGAGCAGTACTTC
CASSHGQGDWGEQYF
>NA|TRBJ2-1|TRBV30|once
TGTGCCTGGACGGGGGACCGCGTGGTCAATGAGCAGTTCTTC
CAWTGDRVVNEQFF
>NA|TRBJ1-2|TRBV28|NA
TGTGCCAGCAGTTTCCACAGAAATGGCTACACCTTC
CASSFHRNGYTF
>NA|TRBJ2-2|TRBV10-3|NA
TGTGCCATCGGATCTAACACCGGGGAGCTGTTTTTT
CAIGSNTGELFF
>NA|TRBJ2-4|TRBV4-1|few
TGCGCCAGCAGCTCCGACAAGGGAAATCTAGCCAAAAACATTCAGTACTTC
CASSSDKGNLAKNIQYF
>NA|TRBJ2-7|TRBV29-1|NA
TGCAGCGTTGGGAGCTCCTACGAGCAGTACTTC
CSVGSSYEQYF
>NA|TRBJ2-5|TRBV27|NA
TGTGCCAGCTCTGTGGGCGGGGAGACCCAGTACTTC
CASSVGGETQYF
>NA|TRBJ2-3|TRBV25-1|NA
TGTGCCAGCAGTGAATTCCCCCAGCGGAACATCACAGATACGCAGTATTTT
CASSEFPQRNITDTQYF
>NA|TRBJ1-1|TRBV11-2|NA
TGTGCCAGCAGGATCACGGGAGGCACTGAAGCTTTCTTT
CASRITGGTEAFF
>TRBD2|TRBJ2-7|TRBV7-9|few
TGTGCCAGCAGTTCAGCGGGGGCCGCCTACGAGCAGTACTTC
CASSSAGAAYEQYF
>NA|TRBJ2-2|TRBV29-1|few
TGCAGCGTTGGGTGGGCCACCGGGGAGCTGTTTTTT
CSVGWATGELFF
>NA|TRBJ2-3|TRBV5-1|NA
TGCGCCAGCAGCTTGTTTGCGGAAGCCACAGATACGCAGTATTTT
CASSLFAEATDTQYF
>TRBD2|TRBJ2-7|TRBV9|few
TGTGCCAGCAGCGGGACTAGTCGATTAGGCGAGCAGTACTTC
CASSGTSRLGEQYF
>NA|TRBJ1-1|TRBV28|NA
TGTGCCAGCAGTCTGACGACTGAAGCTTTCTTT
CASSLTTEAFF
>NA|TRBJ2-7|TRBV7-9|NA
TGTGCCAGCAGCTTAGCCGGGATCCAGGGGGAGCAGTACTTC
CASSLAGIQGEQYF
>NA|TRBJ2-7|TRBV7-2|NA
TGTGCCAGCAGCGAGCGGACGTCCCCCTACGAGCAGTACTTC
CASSERTSPYEQYF
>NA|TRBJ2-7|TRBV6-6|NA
TGTGCCAGCAGTTCCCCCGACGCCGTCGGCGGCTACGAGCAGTACTTC
CASSSPDAVGGYEQYF
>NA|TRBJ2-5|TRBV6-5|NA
TGTGCCACCGGGATGAGGGCGATCCAAGAGACCCAGTACTTC
CATGMRAIQETQYF
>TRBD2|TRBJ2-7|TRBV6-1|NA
TGTGCCAGCAGTGTGAGCGGGATCAACGAGCAGTACTTC
CASSVSGINEQYF
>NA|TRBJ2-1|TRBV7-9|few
TGTGCCAGCAGCTTATCGGGATTATTCAATGAGCAGTTCTTC
CASSLSGLFNEQFF
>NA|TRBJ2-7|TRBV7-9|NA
TGTGCCAGCAGTCGTACAGACTACGAGCAGTACTTC
CASSRTDYEQYF
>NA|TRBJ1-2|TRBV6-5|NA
TGTGCCAGCAGTTACGAGGAGACGCGGGGCTACACCTTC
CASSYEETRGYTF
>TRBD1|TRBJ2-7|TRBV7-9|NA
TGTGCCAGCAGCCTCACGACGACAGGGATAGCCTACGAGCAGTACTTC
CASSLTTTGIAYEQYF